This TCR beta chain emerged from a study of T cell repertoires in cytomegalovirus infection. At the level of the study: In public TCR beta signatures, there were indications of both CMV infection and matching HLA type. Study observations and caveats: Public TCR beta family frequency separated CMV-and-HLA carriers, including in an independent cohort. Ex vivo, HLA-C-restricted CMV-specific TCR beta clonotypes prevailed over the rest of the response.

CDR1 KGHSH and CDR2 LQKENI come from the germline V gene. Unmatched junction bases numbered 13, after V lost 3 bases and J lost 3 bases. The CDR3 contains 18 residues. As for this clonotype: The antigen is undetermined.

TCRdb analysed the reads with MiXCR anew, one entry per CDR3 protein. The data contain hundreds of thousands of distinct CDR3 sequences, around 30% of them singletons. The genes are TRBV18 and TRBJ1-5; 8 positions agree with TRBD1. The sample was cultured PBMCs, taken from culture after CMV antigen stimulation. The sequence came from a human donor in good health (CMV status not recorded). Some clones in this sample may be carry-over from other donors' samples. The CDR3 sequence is CASSPSRDRFPYNQPQHF. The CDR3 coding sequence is TGTGCCAGCTCACCGTCCCGGGACAGGTTCCCTTACAATCAGCCCCAGCATTTT.